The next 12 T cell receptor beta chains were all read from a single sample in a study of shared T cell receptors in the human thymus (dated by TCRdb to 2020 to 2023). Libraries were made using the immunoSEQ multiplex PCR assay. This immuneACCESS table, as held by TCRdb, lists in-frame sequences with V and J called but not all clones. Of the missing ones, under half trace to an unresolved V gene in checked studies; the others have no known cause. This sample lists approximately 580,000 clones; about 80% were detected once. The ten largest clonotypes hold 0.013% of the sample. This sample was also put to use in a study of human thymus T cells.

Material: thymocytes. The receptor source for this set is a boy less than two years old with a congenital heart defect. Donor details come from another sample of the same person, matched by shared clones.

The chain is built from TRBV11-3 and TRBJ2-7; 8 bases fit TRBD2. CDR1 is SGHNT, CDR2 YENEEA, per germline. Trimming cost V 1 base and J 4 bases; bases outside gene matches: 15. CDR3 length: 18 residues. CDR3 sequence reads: CASSLAWKPGLVNYEQYF. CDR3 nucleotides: TGTGCCAGCAGCTTAGCCTGGAAACCGGGACTAGTGAATTACGAGCAGTACTTC. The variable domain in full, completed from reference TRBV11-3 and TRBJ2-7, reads EAGVVQSPRYKIIEKKQPVAFWCNPISGHNTLYWYLQNLGQGPELLIRYENEEAVDDSQLPKDRFSAERLKGVDSTLKIQPAELGDSAVYLCASSLAWKPGLVNYEQYFGPGTRLTVT.

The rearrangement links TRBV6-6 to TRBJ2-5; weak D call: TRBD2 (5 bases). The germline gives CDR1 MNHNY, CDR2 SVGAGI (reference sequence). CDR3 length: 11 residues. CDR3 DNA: TGTGAAGCCGAGGGCACCGAGACCCAGTACTTC. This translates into CEAEGTETQYF.

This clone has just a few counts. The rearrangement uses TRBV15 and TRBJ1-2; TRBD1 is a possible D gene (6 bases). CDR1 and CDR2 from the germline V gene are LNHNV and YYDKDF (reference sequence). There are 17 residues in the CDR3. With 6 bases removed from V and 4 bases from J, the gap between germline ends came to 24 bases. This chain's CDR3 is CATRAQNLMGTSYGYTF. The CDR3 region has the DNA TGTGCCACCAGGGCCCAGAACCTGATGGGGACAAGCTATGGCTACACCTTC.

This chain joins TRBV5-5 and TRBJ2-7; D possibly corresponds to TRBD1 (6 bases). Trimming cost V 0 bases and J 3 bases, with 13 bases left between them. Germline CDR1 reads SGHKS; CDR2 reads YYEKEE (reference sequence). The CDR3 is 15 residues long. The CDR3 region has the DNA TGTGCCAGCAGCTTGGTGCCAGGGGATGGCTACGAGCAGTACTTC. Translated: CASSLVPGDGYEQYF.

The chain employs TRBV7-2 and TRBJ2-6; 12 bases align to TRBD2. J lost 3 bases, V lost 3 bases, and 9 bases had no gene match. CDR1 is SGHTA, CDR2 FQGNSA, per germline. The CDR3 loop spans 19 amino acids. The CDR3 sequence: CASSFLRLAGVVGANVLTF. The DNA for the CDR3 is TGTGCCAGCAGCTTTCTCAGACTAGCGGGAGTAGTTGGGGCCAACGTCCTGACTTTC. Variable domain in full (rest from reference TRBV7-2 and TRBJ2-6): GAGVSQSPSNKVTEKGKDVELRCDPISGHTALYWYRQSLGQGLEFLIYFQGNSAPDKSGLPSDRFSAERTGGSVSTLTIQRTQQEDSAVYLCASSFLRLAGVVGANVLTFGAGSRLTVL.

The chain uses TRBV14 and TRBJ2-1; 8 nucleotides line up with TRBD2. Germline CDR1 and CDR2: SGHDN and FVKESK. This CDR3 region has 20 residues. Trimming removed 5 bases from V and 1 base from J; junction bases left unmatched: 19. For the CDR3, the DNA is TGTGCCAGCAGCAAAGGGGCTGTACTAGCGGAGATATGGTCCTACAATGAGCAGTTCTTC. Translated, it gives CASSKGAVLAEIWSYNEQFF.

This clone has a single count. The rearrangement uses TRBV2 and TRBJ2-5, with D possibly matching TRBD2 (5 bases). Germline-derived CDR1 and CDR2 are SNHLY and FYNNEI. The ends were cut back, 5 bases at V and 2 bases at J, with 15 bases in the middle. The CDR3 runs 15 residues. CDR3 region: CASSQEIAPQETQYF. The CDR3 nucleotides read TGTGCCAGCAGTCAGGAAATAGCGCCACAAGAGACCCAGTACTTC.

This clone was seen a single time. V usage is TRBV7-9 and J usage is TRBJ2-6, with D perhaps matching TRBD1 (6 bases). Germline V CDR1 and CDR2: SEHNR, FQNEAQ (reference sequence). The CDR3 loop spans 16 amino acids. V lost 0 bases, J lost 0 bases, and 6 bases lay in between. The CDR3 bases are TGTGCCAGCAGCTTAGCGGGGGCCTCTGGGGCCAACGTCCTGACTTTC. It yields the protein CASSLAGASGANVLTF.

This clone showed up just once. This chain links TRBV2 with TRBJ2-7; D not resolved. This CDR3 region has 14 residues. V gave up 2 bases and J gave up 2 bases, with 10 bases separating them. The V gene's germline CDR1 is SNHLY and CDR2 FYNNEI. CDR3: CASSEFGHPYEQYF. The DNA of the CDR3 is TGTGCCAGCAGTGAATTTGGGCACCCCTACGAGCAGTACTTC.

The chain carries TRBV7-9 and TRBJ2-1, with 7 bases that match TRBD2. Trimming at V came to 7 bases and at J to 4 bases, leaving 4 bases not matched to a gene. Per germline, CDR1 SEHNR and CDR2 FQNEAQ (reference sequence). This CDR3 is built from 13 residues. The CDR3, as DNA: TGTGCCAGCACCTGGGGGGGTTACAATGAGCAGTTCTTC. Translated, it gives CASTWGGYNEQFF.

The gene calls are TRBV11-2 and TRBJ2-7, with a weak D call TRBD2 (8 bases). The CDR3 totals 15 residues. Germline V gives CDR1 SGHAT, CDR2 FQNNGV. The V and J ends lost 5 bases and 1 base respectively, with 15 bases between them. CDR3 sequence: CASSTGRGQSYEQYF. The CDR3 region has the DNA TGTGCCAGCAGCACCGGGAGGGGGCAATCCTACGAGCAGTACTTC.

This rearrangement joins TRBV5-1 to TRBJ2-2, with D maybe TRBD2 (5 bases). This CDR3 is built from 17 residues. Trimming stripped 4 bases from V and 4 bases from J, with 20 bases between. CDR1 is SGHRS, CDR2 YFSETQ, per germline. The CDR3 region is CASSPDLQRGPTGELFF. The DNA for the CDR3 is TGCGCCAGCAGCCCCGACCTACAGCGAGGGCCCACCGGGGAGCTGTTTTTT.